The 24 T cell receptor beta chains in this list originate from one sample, sequenced in a study of a mutant IDH1 vaccine in newly diagnosed glioma listed by TCRdb under 2021. The sample's time point label, in plain terms: week 11, during vaccination. A 20-mer mutant IDH1 peptide at 300 micrograms in Montanide made up each vaccine dose, which was injected subcutaneously together with topical imiquimod. These TCRs are of unknown antigen specificity. Libraries came from the immunoSEQ multiplex PCR assay. TCRdb retrieved this table from immuneACCESS and kept in-frame rearrangements only. Not all clones are present; in checked studies, unresolved V genes account for under half, and no reason is known for the remainder. This sample is represented by fewer than 30,000 clones; 60% to 80% of them were singletons. Approximately 8.3% of the sample lies in the top ten. Sample: PBMCs, taken from a glioma patient whose treatment included an IDH1 peptide vaccine. Every receptor here comes from a woman aged 18-29 years with glioma.

This clone was observed a few times. This sequence joins TRBV5-1 and TRBJ2-1, with TRBD1 as a possible D gene (6 bases). This CDR3 is built from 15 residues. V was shortened by 1 base and J by 6 bases, with 14 bases between the two germline ends. The germline gives CDR1 SGHRS, CDR2 YFSETQ. For the CDR3, the DNA is TGCGCCAGCAGCTTGCGAACAGGGTGGGGCAATGAGCAGTTCTTC. It translates to CASSLRTGWGNEQFF.

The CDR3: CASSGAQDRGTGELFF. For the CDR3, the DNA is TGTGCCAGCAGCGGAGCCCAAGACAGGGGTACCGGGGAGCTGTTTTTT. V gene TRBV9 combines with J gene TRBJ2-2, with 8 bases lining up with TRBD1. The ends lost 3 bases at V and 5 bases at J; junction bases unmatched: 9. In germline, CDR1 is SGDLS, CDR2 YYNGEE. CDR3 length: 16 amino acids.

This clone has a handful of counts. This sequence joins TRBV10-3 and TRBJ1-5; 7 nucleotides align to TRBD1. Germline CDR1 ENHRY, CDR2 SYGVKD. The CDR3 has 13 amino acids. The J segment lost 9 bases and the V segment lost 6 bases, leaving 8 bases of the junction unmatched. CDR3 coding DNA: TGTGCCATCAGCGGGCAGGGGGGGACGCCCCAGCATTTT. Its protein is CAISGQGGTPQHF.

This clone occurred a few times. The rearrangement joins TRBV6-1 to TRBJ1-2, with 8 bases identical to TRBD1. Losses at the gene ends were 2 bases for V and 5 bases for J; bases not matched to a gene: 7. The CDR3 length is 15 residues. CDR1 and CDR2 from the germline V gene are MNHNS and SASEGT. CDR3 region: CASSEFAGGGYGYTF. The CDR3 bases are TGTGCCAGCAGTGAATTTGCAGGGGGCGGATATGGCTACACCTTC.

V is TRBV29-1 and J is TRBJ2-7, with TRBD2 as a possible D gene (5 bases). Between the trimmed V and J ends, which lost 3 bases and 4 bases, there was a span of 7 bases. Per germline, CDR1 SQVTM and CDR2 ANQGSEA. CDR3 length: 11 residues. The CDR3 spells CSVEREYEQYF. In DNA form, the CDR3 reads TGCAGCGTTGAGAGGGAGTACGAGCAGTACTTC.

J is TRBJ1-1 and V is TRBV27, with a possible D match to TRBD1 (5 bases). V was trimmed by 6 bases and J by 12 bases, leaving 14 bases between them. CDR3 length: 11 amino acids. Germline CDR1 reads MNHEY; CDR2 reads SMNVEV (reference sequence). CDR3: CASRSIGETFF. The DNA for the CDR3 is TGTGCCAGCAGAAGTATAGGGGAAACTTTCTTT.

The rearrangement links TRBV7-2 to TRBJ2-1; TRBD2 aligns across 11 bases. V shed 0 bases and J 0 bases; nucleotides not matched to a gene: 10. Germline V gives CDR1 SGHTA, CDR2 FQGNSA. The CDR3 is 20 residues long. The CDR3: CASSLAGTSGQIRSYNEQFF. The CDR3 coding sequence is TGTGCCAGCAGCTTAGCCGGGACTAGCGGTCAAATTCGCTCCTACAATGAGCAGTTCTTC.

The CDR3: CAISGVAEPGKLFF. CDR3 nucleotides: TGTGCCATCAGTGGGGTAGCAGAACCAGGAAAACTGTTTTTT. The J gene is TRBJ1-4, the V gene TRBV10-3; D is uncertain. The CDR3 runs to 14 residues. V was cut by 4 bases and J by 10 bases, with 16 bases left in between. Germline loops: CDR1 ENHRY, CDR2 SYGVKD.

The genes are TRBV4-3 and TRBJ1-2, with a possible D match to TRBD1 (6 bases). The germline V and J ends were trimmed by 0 bases and 4 bases, with 15 bases remaining between them. The CDR3 has 16 amino acids. The germline V gene encodes CDR1 LGHNA and CDR2 YSLEER. CDR3 sequence (DNA): TGCGCCAGCAGCCAAGAATACGCAGGGGAGGGCTATGGCTACACCTTC. It specifies CASSQEYAGEGYGYTF.

V and J are TRBV14 and TRBJ2-3; D call uncertain. The germline V and J ends were trimmed by 4 bases and 4 bases, with 6 bases remaining between them. Germline V gives CDR1 SGHDN, CDR2 FVKESK. The CDR3 consists of 12 residues. Written as DNA, the CDR3 is TGTGCCAGCAGCCCGTATTCAGATACGCAGTATTTT. Its translation: CASSPYSDTQYF. The full variable domain, in which reference TRBV14 and TRBJ2-3 provide the parts outside the CDR3, is EAGVTQFPSHSVIEKGQTVTLRCDPISGHDNLYWYRRVMGKEIKFLLHFVKESKQDESGMPNNRFLAERTGGTYSTLKVQPAELEDSGVYFCASSPYSDTQYFGPGTRLTVL.

V gene TRBV14 combines with J gene TRBJ1-4, with TRBD1 identical over 7 bases. The CDR3 loop spans 17 amino acids. Per the germline V gene, CDR1 is SGHDN and CDR2 is FVKESK. Unmatched junction bases numbered 8, after V lost 0 bases and J lost 4 bases. Written as DNA, the CDR3 is TGTGCCAGCAGCCAAGATTGGGCAGGGGGACATAATGAAAAACTGTTTTTT. It specifies CASSQDWAGGHNEKLFF.

The J gene is TRBJ1-2, the V gene TRBV7-9; TRBD1 might be the D (6 bases). This CDR3 spans 15 amino acids. Germline V gene sequence: CDR1 SEHNR, CDR2 FQNEAQ (reference sequence). Trimming took 4 bases from V and 3 from J, leaving 15 bases between them. For the CDR3, the DNA is TGTGCCAGCAGCTGGGGGCGGGACGCCGACTATGGCTACACCTTC. Translating it yields CASSWGRDADYGYTF.

The V call is TRBV7-2, the J call TRBJ1-1, with D unresolved. From germline, CDR1 is SGHTA and CDR2 FQGNSA. The V and J ends lost 4 bases and 1 base respectively, with 7 bases between them. This CDR3 has 13 residues. The CDR3 here is CASSSDWNTEAFF. The CDR3 region has the DNA TGTGCCAGCAGCTCAGACTGGAACACTGAAGCTTTCTTT.

The chain couples TRBV7-9 to TRBJ1-2; 8 nucleotides align to TRBD1. Unmatched junction bases numbered 3, after V lost 5 bases and J lost 4 bases. From germline, CDR1 is SEHNR and CDR2 FQNEAQ (reference sequence). The CDR3 consists of 13 residues. The chain's CDR3 is CASSQGQVYGYTF. CDR3 bases: TGTGCCAGCAGCCAGGGACAGGTCTATGGCTACACCTTC.

Here the CDR3 DNA reads TGTGCCAGCAGCGTAGGTGCAGCGGGATTCACAGATACGCAGTATTTT. Encoded protein: CASSVGAAGFTDTQYF. The V call is TRBV9, the J call TRBJ2-3; 7 nucleotides line up with TRBD2. With 0 bases clipped from V and 2 bases from J, the junction kept 6 bases outside the gene matches. CDR1 and CDR2 from the germline V gene are SGDLS and YYNGEE. The CDR3 spans 16 residues.

The V gene is TRBV10-3, the J gene TRBJ2-1; TRBD1 is a possible D gene (6 bases). V lost 3 bases, J lost 4 bases, and 10 bases lay in between. Germline CDR1 is ENHRY and CDR2 is SYGVKD. This CDR3 has 14 amino acids. The CDR3 nucleotides read TGTGCCATCAGTGACGGGACAAGGTACAATGAGCAGTTCTTC. Translation: CAISDGTRYNEQFF.

The gene calls are TRBV6-1 and TRBJ2-4, with TRBD1 identical over 11 bases. The CDR3 covers 17 residues. J gave up 6 bases and V 3 bases, and 10 bases lay outside the gene matches. Per germline, CDR1 MNHNS and CDR2 SASEGT. CDR3 loop: CASSDLGQGVSRNIQYF. CDR3 bases: TGTGCCAGCAGTGACTTGGGACAGGGGGTATCGAGAAACATTCAGTACTTC.

This rearrangement joins TRBV5-6 to TRBJ1-6; D call uncertain. This CDR3 is 17 amino acids long. CDR1 and CDR2 from the germline V gene are SGHDT and YYEEEE. V was pared by 0 bases and J by 6 bases, with 16 bases between. For the CDR3, the DNA is TGTGCCAGCAGCTTGGGAGTGAGTCGGTTTGGTAATTCACCCCTCCACTTT. It codes for CASSLGVSRFGNSPLHF.

This clone was seen only a few times. The gene calls are TRBV30 and TRBJ1-1; D is unresolved. The CDR3 is made up of 13 amino acids. V was clipped by 5 bases and J by 2 bases, with 12 bases between them. Looked up from germline, CDR1 is GTSNPN and CDR2 is SVGIG (reference sequence). The CDR3: CAWGTATNTEAFF. In nucleotides, the CDR3 is TGTGCCTGGGGTACAGCGACCAACACTGAAGCTTTCTTT.

In its sample, this clone ranks as large. The chain uses TRBV4-3 and TRBJ2-1; TRBD2 aligns across 9 bases. Germline V CDR1 and CDR2: LGHNA, YSLEER. The V gene end was trimmed by 0 bases and the J gene end by 3 bases; junction bases not matched to a gene: 15. This CDR3 is built from 20 residues. The CDR3 nucleotides are TGCGCCAGCAGCCAAGAGACCATTTACATAGCGGGAGCCCTCTACAATGAGCAGTTCTTC. The encoded protein is CASSQETIYIAGALYNEQFF.

The V call is TRBV29-1, the J call TRBJ2-1, with 7 bases lining up with TRBD2. This CDR3 region has 12 residues. With V trimmed by 3 bases and J by 9 bases, 5 bases remained unmatched. Germline V lookup: CDR1 SQVTM, CDR2 ANQGSEA. The CDR3 coding sequence is TGCAGCGTTGACAAACCGGGGGGTGAGCAGTTCTTC. Protein sequence: CSVDKPGGEQFF.

The chain links TRBV19 to TRBJ2-1, with no clear D. V lost 6 bases to trimming and J lost 4 bases, with 13 bases between them. In germline, CDR1 is LNHDA, CDR2 SQIVND (reference sequence). The CDR3 extends over 14 amino acids. The CDR3 reads CASSVTSSYNEQFF. The CDR3 region has the DNA TGTGCCAGTAGCGTGACTTCCTCTTACAATGAGCAGTTCTTC. Supplemented by reference TRBV19 and TRBJ2-1, the full variable domain reads DGGITQSPKYLFRKEGQNVTLSCEQNLNHDAMYWYRQDPGQGLRLIYYSQIVNDFQKGDIAEGYSVSREKKESFPLTVTSAQKNPTAFYLCASSVTSSYNEQFFGPGTRLTVL.

This chain links TRBV5-1 with TRBJ2-1, with 7 bases lining up with TRBD2. The ends lost 0 bases at V and 0 bases at J; junction bases unmatched: 6. This CDR3 region has 17 residues. Germline CDR1 is SGHRS and CDR2 is YFSETQ. The CDR3 loop reads CASSLGGAGVSYNEQFF. CDR3 sequence (DNA): TGCGCCAGCAGCTTGGGCGGCGCGGGAGTCTCCTACAATGAGCAGTTCTTC.

The chain has TRBV5-5 and TRBJ1-4; D gene ambiguous. V lost 0 bases to trimming and J lost 4 bases, with 10 bases between them. CDR3 size: 15 residues. Germline CDR1 SGHKS, CDR2 YYEKEE (reference sequence). The CDR3 DNA sequence: TGTGCCAGCAGCTTGGACAACAGCGTTAATGAAAAACTGTTTTTT. Protein product: CASSLDNSVNEKLFF.